This T cell receptor beta chain was retrieved from a study of blood T cell repertoires in COVID-19. Study details: Sources were T cells, B-cell-depleted T cells, or PBMCs; the material itself was cDNA or gDNA.

Using immunoSEQ multiplex PCR, the repertoire was profiled, and TCRdb retains in-frame clones only, with some absent. The table has roughly 300,000 clones, around 87% seen once; the top ten hold roughly 5.3%. Trimming pared 3 bases from V and 6 bases from J, leaving 14 bases between. CDR1 is GTSNPN, CDR2 SVGIG, per germline (reference sequence). This CDR3 contains 13 residues. Participant ages covered roughly 18 to 89 years across about two dozen US areas. Participants' own reports of clinical history determined their cohort assignment. What the recovered Cohort 3 donors had was two negative PCRs, clearance, or symptom resolution.

The sequencing input was PBMCs or T cells enriched from blood (not recorded which). The clonotype comes from a woman aged 25-40 years who had recovered from COVID-19. The V gene is TRBV30, the J gene TRBJ1-2; possible D gene TRBD1, 6 bases. CDR3 loop: CAWSGYRADGYTF. CDR3 nucleotide sequence: TGTGCCTGGAGCGGGTACAGGGCGGATGGCTACACCTTC. Filled out from reference TRBV30 and TRBJ1-2, the complete variable domain reads SQTIHQWPATLVQPVGSPLSLECTVEGTSNPNLYWYRQAAGRGLQLLFYSVGIGQISSEVPQNLSASRPQDRQFILSSKKLLLSDSGFYLCAWSGYRADGYTFGSGTRLTVV.